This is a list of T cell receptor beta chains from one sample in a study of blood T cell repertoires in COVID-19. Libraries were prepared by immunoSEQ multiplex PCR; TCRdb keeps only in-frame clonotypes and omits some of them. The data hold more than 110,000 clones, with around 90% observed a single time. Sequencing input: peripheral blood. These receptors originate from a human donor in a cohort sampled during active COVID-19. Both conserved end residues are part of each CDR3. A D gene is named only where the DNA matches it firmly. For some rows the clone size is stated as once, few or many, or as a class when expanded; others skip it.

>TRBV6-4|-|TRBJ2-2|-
CASSDFRGGELFF
TGTGCCAGCAGTGACTTCCGCGGCGGGGAGCTGTTTTTT
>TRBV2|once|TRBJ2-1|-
CASSEASGYNEQFF
TGTGCCAGCAGTGAAGCTAGCGGTTACAATGAGCAGTTCTTC
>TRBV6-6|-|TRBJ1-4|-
CASSYLQSQGNEKLFF
TGTGCCAGCAGTTACCTACAGTCCCAGGGTAATGAAAAACTGTTTTTT
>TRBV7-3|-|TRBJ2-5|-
CASSLGTQETQYF
TGTGCCAGCAGCTTGGGCACGCAAGAGACCCAGTACTTC
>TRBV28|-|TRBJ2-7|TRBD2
CASSTTGGASGRGVRYEQYF
TGTGCCAGCAGTACCACCGGGGGGGCTAGCGGGAGAGGGGTTCGGTACGAGCAGTACTTC
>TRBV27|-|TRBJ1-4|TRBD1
CASSLRTGWETNEKLFF
TGTGCCAGCAGTCTCCGGACAGGGTGGGAAACTAATGAAAAACTGTTTTTT
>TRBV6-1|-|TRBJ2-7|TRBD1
CASSEGGTGYEQYF
TGTGCCAGCAGTGAAGGAGGGACAGGTTACGAGCAGTACTTC
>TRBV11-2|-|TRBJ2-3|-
CASSSIGQGRFTDTQYF
TGTGCCAGCAGCTCAATTGGGCAGGGGCGTTTCACGGATACGCAGTATTTT
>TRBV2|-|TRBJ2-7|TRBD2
CASIPLAGATYEQYF
TGTGCCAGCATACCACTAGCGGGAGCAACCTACGAGCAGTACTTC
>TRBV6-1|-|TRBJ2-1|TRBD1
CASSEPGQGSGNEQFF
TGTGCCAGCAGTGAACCGGGACAGGGGAGTGGCAATGAGCAGTTCTTC
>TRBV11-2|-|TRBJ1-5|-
CASSIRGGSSNQPQHF
TGTGCCAGCAGCATTAGAGGGGGTTCTAGCAATCAGCCCCAGCATTTT
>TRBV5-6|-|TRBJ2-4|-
CASSLGGFNIQYF
TGTGCCAGCAGCTTGGGGGGCTTTAACATTCAGTACTTC
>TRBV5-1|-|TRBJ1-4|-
CASSLSIANEKLFF
TGCGCCAGCAGCTTGAGCATCGCTAATGAAAAACTGTTTTTT
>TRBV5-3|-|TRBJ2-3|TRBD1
CARRDRGSVTDTQYF
TGTGCCAGAAGGGACAGGGGTTCCGTGACAGATACGCAGTATTTT
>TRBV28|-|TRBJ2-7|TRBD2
CASSPSGTSGNYEQYF
TGTGCCAGCAGTCCGTCCGGGACTAGCGGAAACTACGAGCAGTACTTC
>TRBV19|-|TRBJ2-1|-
CASSTNRANEQFF
TGTGCCAGTAGTACAAACAGAGCCAATGAGCAGTTCTTC
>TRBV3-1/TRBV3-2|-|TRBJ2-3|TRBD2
CASSPPGTSPTDTQYF
TGTGCCAGCAGCCCCCCCGGGACTAGCCCCACAGATACGCAGTATTTT
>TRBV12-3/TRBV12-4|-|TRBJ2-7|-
CASSPGLGGEQYF
TGTGCCAGCAGTCCCGGACTCGGAGGCGAGCAGTACTTC
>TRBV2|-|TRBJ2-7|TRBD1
CASNRDRFYEQYF
TGTGCCAGCAATCGGGACAGATTCTACGAGCAGTACTTC
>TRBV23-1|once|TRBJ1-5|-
CASSQLCGGAEYQPQHF
TGCGCCAGCAGTCAATTGTGCGGGGGGGCCGAATATCAGCCCCAGCATTTT
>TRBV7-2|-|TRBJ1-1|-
CASTPGGSYTEAFF
TGTGCCAGCACCCCGGGGGGATCCTACACTGAAGCTTTCTTT
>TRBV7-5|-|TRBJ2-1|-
CVRSPKRGSNNEQFF
TGTGTCAGAAGCCCTAAGCGGGGGTCTAACAATGAGCAGTTCTTC
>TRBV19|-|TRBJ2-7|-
CASSMGPGEQYF
TGTGCCAGTAGTATGGGCCCAGGGGAGCAGTACTTC
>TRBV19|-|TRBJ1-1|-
CASSMGRTEAFF
TGTGCCAGTAGTATGGGGAGGACTGAAGCTTTCTTT
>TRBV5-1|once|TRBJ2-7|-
CASSLGGRTYEQYF
TGCGCCAGCAGCTTGGGGGGGCGGACCTACGAGCAGTACTTC
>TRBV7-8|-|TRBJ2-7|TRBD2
CASSSGGGSGRSSEQYF
TGTGCCAGCAGCTCCGGAGGGGGTAGCGGGAGGTCCAGCGAGCAGTACTTC
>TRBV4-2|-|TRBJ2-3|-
CASSQTTGSTDTQYF
TGTGCCAGCAGCCAAACCACAGGGAGCACAGATACGCAGTATTTT
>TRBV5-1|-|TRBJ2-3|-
CASSLGRAIADTQYF
TGCGCCAGCAGCTTGGGCAGGGCCATCGCAGATACGCAGTATTTT
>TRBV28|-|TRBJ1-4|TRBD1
CATNRGLANEKLFF
TGTGCCACCAACAGGGGTCTGGCTAATGAAAAACTGTTTTTT
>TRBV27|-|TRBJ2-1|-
CATSAGLAINEQFF
TGTGCCACTTCCGCGGGGCTAGCTATCAATGAGCAGTTCTTC
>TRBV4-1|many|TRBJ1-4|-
CASSFDRPSEKLFF
TGCGCCAGCAGCTTTGACAGGCCTTCAGAAAAACTGTTTTTT
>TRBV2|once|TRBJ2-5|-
CASSGARGLGETQYF
TGTGCCAGCAGTGGGGCAAGGGGTCTCGGTGAGACCCAGTACTTC
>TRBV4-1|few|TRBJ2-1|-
CASGEGGSYNEQFF
TGCGCCAGCGGCGAGGGTGGCTCCTACAATGAGCAGTTCTTC
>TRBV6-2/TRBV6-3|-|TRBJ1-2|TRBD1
CASSSFRGLANYGYTF
TGTGCCAGCAGCTCCTTTAGGGGGCTAGCTAACTATGGCTACACCTTC
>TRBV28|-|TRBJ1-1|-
CASSFRGASEAFF
TGTGCCAGCAGTTTTCGGGGTGCATCGGAAGCTTTCTTT
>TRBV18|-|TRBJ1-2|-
CASSPPVRDGYTF
TGTGCCAGCTCACCACCGGTCAGGGATGGCTACACCTTC
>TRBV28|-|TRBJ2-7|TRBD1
CASSRDRVLYEQYF
TGTGCCAGCAGTCGCGACAGGGTTCTCTACGAGCAGTACTTC
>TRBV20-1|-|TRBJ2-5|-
CSAPYRETQYF
TGCAGTGCCCCCTACCGGGAGACCCAGTACTTC
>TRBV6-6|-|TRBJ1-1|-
CASGREGTEAFF
TGTGCCAGCGGGAGAGAGGGCACTGAAGCTTTCTTT
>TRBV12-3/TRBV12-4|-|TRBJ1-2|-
CASSLDSRYGYTF
TGTGCCAGCAGTCTCGACAGCCGCTATGGCTACACCTTC
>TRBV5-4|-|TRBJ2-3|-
CASSLDGFRADTQYF
TGTGCCAGCAGCTTGGATGGATTTCGGGCAGATACGCAGTATTTT
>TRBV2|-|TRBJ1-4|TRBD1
CASSVDRGREKLFF
TGTGCCAGCAGTGTAGACAGGGGGCGTGAAAAACTGTTTTTT
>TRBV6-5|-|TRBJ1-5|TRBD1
CASSPGQGNYQPQHF
TGTGCCAGCTCCCCGGGACAGGGGAATTATCAGCCCCAGCATTTT
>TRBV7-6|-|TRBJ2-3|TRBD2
CASSLDGTSGLTDTQYF
TGTGCCAGCAGCTTGGACGGGACTAGCGGACTCACAGATACGCAGTATTTT
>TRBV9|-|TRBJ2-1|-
CASSLGQGGSLNEQFF
TGTGCCAGCAGCCTTGGACAGGGAGGGTCTCTCAATGAGCAGTTCTTC
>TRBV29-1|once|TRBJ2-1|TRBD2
CSVEDRASGSSYNEQFF
TGCAGCGTTGAAGATAGGGCTAGCGGGAGCTCCTACAATGAGCAGTTCTTC
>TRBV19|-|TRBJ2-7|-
CASSIGQDYDEQYF
TGTGCCAGTAGTATTGGCCAGGACTACGACGAGCAGTACTTC
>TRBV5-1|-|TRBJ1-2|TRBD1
CASSLAGQGEGYTF
TGCGCCAGCAGCTTGGCCGGACAGGGTGAAGGCTACACCTTC
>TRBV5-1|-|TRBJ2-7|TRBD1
CASSFNPQGAGSYEQYF
TGCGCCAGCAGCTTTAACCCCCAGGGGGCCGGCTCCTACGAGCAGTACTTC